Here is one TCR beta chain with its context. This specimen comes from a study of blood T cell repertoires in COVID-19. The authors' processing: Using reference gene primer amplification, nucleated cell counts were estimated. TCRdb keeps only in-frame clones here, not all; method: immunoSEQ multiplex PCR. That table gives V, J and clone size, and the DNA gave D and trimming. This table holds around 74,000 clones, about 90% found once. Specimen: peripheral blood. This clonotype was sampled from a man aged 50 to 60 with active COVID-19.

CDR3 sequence reads: CASSETVRTGLYGYTF. CDR3 bases: TGTGCCAGCAGTGAGACAGTCAGGACAGGGCTATATGGCTACACCTTC. The V call is TRBV6-1, the J call TRBJ1-2; 8 nucleotides align to TRBD1. V was clipped by 3 bases and J by 5 bases; unmatched bases: 11. The CDR3 totals 16 residues. Germline V gives CDR1 MNHNS, CDR2 SASEGT.